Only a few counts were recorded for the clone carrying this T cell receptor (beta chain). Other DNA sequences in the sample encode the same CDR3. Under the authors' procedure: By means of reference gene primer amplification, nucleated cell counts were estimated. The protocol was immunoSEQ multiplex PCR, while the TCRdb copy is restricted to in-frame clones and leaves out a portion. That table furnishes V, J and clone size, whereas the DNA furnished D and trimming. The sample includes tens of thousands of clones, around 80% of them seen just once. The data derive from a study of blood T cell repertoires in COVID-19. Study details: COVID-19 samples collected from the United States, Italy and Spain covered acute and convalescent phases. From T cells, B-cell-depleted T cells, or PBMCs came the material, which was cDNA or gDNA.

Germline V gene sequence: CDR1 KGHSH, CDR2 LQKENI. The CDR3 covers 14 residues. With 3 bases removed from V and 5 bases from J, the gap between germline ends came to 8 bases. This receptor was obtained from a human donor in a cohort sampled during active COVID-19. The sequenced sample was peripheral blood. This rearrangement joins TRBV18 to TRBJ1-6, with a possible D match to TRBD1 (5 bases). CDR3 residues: CASSPGRDNSPLHF. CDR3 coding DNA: TGTGCCAGCTCACCGGGCAGGGATAATTCACCCCTCCACTTT. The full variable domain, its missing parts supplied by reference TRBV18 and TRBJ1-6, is NAGVMQNPRHLVRRRGQEARLRCSPMKGHSHVYWYRQLPEEGLKFMVYLQKENIIDESGMPKERFSAEFPKEGPSILRIQQVVRGDSAAYFCASSPGRDNSPLHFGNGTRLTVT.